This T cell receptor beta chain comes out of a study of blood T cell repertoires in COVID-19. Study-wide background: Sites in the United States, Italy and Spain provided acute and convalescent COVID-19 samples. In each case, the material was cDNA or gDNA derived from T cells, B-cell-depleted T cells, or PBMCs.

This clone showed up just once. The protocol was immunoSEQ multiplex PCR, while the TCRdb copy is restricted to in-frame clones and leaves out a portion. The sample comprises 300,000 to 400,000 clones, 89% of which are singletons, and under 4% rests with the top ten. CDR3 length: 11 amino acids. Germline V gene lookup returns CDR1 SGHTA and CDR2 FQGNSA. Trimming removed 5 bases at V and 15 bases at J, with 14 bases between. This TCR derives from a woman in her 30s with COVID-19, enrolled during active disease. The V call is TRBV7-2, the J call TRBJ1-3, with D possibly matching TRBD1 (6 bases). Sequencing was carried out using peripheral blood. CDR3 DNA: TGTGCCAGCAGCCCGGGGGGCAGGAGATATTTT. The encoded protein is CASSPGGRRYF.